This T cell receptor (beta chain) was captured by sequencing in a study of prognosis after radiotherapy for stage I lung cancer (dated by TCRdb to 2020 to 2022). About the full investigation: Between early 2018 and 2019, approximately 20 stage I NSCLC patients were enrolled in Nanjing, China. SBRT was delivered in 3 to 5 fractions with a biologically effective dose of at least 100 Gy, and image-guided IMRT or VMAT was used for delivery. Newly diagnosed primary stage I lung tumors were present in 14 to 15 patients, and oligometastatic NSCLC after surgical resection of the primary tumor was present in five patients. For each of the approximately 19 patients, one blood sample was taken before SBRT and one after, so the study sequenced around 40 samples in total. Eleven to twelve patients had adenocarcinoma and about seven had squamous cell carcinoma as the tumor histology. After SBRT, distant metastases developed in about 20% of the 19 patients at a median of approximately seven months, while the remaining 15 patients had no significant progression. Ages in the cohort of approximately 13 men and a handful of women ranged from roughly 53 to 84 years, with a median of 74. The study profiled peripheral blood TCR beta repertoires from stage I NSCLC patients before and after stereotactic body radiotherapy and related them to distant failure. All patients were regarded as medically inoperable, because of comorbidities in about a dozen patients and refusal of surgery in several patients. SBRT was not combined with any concurrent therapy in any patient.

General findings and caveats noted by the study authors: No adjustment for multiple comparisons was applied to any of the reported P values. Post-SBRT Shannon entropy and its change from baseline were lower in patients who developed distant metastases; baseline Shannon entropy was not associated with metastases. TRBV and TRBJ usage frequencies reportedly differed by metastasis status, in two V genes at baseline and in eight to ten V and two J genes after SBRT. Limitations of the study included a small cohort and short follow-up, and the study findings need independent validation. Whether the expanded TCR clones were tumor-specific was not determined. A decrease in unique TCR clone counts was observed after SBRT (median 10,088 before versus around 6,900 after; Wilcoxon paired P=0.011).

This clonotype was detected many times. No antigen is known for it. It has no much larger one-base neighbor in the sample; base qualities were not kept. Two rounds of multiplex PCR were performed to amplify the TCR beta CDR3 region from genomic DNA. The first PCR round used primers specific to each TRBV and TRBJ gene, and the primer sequences were filed in Chinese patent CN105087789A. Universal primers were used in the second PCR round. The Roche High Pure PCR Template Preparation Kit was used to extract genomic DNA from the frozen PBMCs. The libraries underwent paired-end sequencing with 151 bp reads on an Illumina HiSeq 3000. The source study handled its data this way. CutAdapt was used to discard raw reads that did not contain the multiplex PCR primer sequences. High-quality paired reads were merged into contigs with PEAR. MiXCR assigned TRB V, D and J gene segments to each contig by aligning to reference sequences. To remove sequencing errors, CDR3 sequences were clustered according to base quality and sequence similarity. Diversity was calculated as Shannon entropy divided by the natural log of the number of productive TCR sequences. One minus Shannon entropy divided by the natural log of the number of unique clonotypes was used as the definition of clonality. Progression-free survival cut-offs for repertoire metrics were chosen using the Youden index of ROC curves, with analyses run in R 3.5.3. The public reads were quality trimmed at Q25 with fastp and then assembled into clones with MiXCR by TCRdb, keeping productive beta chains. Identical CDR3 proteins give one entry, which carries the most common genes and DNA. What appears here as the V and J calls and clone size reflects TCRdb's work, not the paper's. This sample comprises about 17,000 distinct CDR3 sequences, around 15% of them detected only once. The ten largest clones add up to around 40% of the sample.

All patients had node-negative disease on CT and PET/CT, and none had a history of other malignancies or prior chemotherapy or radiotherapy. At each of two time points, about 5.5 milliliters of peripheral venous blood were collected in EDTA tubes. PBMCs were isolated by Ficoll-Paque Plus density-gradient centrifugation. Right after collection, samples were kept at -80 degrees C until analysis. The sample here was PBMCs, taken before or after stereotactic body radiation therapy (not recorded which). The source of this sequence is a donor over 45 with non-small cell lung cancer.

For the CDR3, the sequence is CASSGPGQLGTQYF. The DNA is as follows: TGTGCCAGCAGCGGACCGGGCCAGCTGGGGACCCAGTACTTC. The rearrangement joined TRBV9 to TRBJ2-5; the D gene identity is not certain. V is clipped by 3 bases and J by 7 bases, and the sequence between their germline boundaries is 16 bases long. The CDR3 covers 14 residues, taking in both the cysteine and the phenylalanine. Of all the DNA, just the CDR3 is kept, 42 bases in frame from base 1. CDR1 and CDR2 were assigned from the germline V gene as SGDLS and YYNGEE.